This TCR beta chain is from a study of cytomegalovirus exposure and HLA in healthy donors. Germline CDR1 and CDR2: LGHNA and YNFKEQ. This CDR3 contains 15 residues. Between the trimmed V and J ends, which lost 0 bases and 0 bases, there was a span of 9 bases. Clones were sequenced by immunoSEQ multiplex PCR, and TCRdb holds only the in-frame ones, with some missing. Here the sample spans more than 85,000 clones, almost 90% being singletons. Sequenced input: PBMCs. The rearrangement links TRBV4-2 to TRBJ2-7; D possibly corresponds to TRBD1 (6 bases). This clonotype originated in a woman under 30 in good health and CMV-seronegative. CDR3 residues: CASSQDTGSSYEQYF. CDR3 DNA: TGTGCCAGCAGCCAAGATACAGGGAGCTCCTACGAGCAGTACTTC.